This entry features one TCR beta chain sequence. What this receptor recognizes is not known. No much larger clone is present one base from it, and per-base qualities are unavailable. This sample was included in a study of T cell changes during pregnancy in multiple sclerosis (dated by TCRdb to about 2019). Looking at the study overall: The study looked at changes in the T cell repertoire across pregnancy in women with multiple sclerosis.

Trimming takes 5 bases from V and 0 bases from J, and the germline ends sit 8 bases apart. Inclusive of the bounding cysteine and phenylalanine, the CDR3 is 13 residues long. Only the CDR3 part of the read is kept: 39 bases, read in frame from the first base. For CDR1 and CDR2, the germline V gene lists SGHTA and FQGNSA. Library prep was done by the immunoSEQ multiplex PCR assay. The immuneACCESS repertoire file appears here via TCRdb, limited to in-frame rearrangements. These files lack a portion of the clones; in checked studies, under half of the deficit traces to unresolved V genes, and the cause of the others is not known. The sample yields nearly 110,000 clones; around 93% were counted once. Clones ranked in the top ten supply roughly 0.78% of the sample.

This receptor was taken from a female donor in good health, enrolled as a control in a pregnancy study. This chain joins TRBV7-2 to TRBJ2-7; TRBD1 is a possible D gene, resting on 6 matching bases. The sample consisted of peripheral blood, taken in the third trimester of pregnancy. The DNA is TGTGCCAGCAGCCACAGGGCCTCCTACGAGCAGTACTTC. Its protein reads: CASSHRASYEQYF.